The present T cell receptor beta chain was sequenced within a study of T-cell reconstitution after alpha-beta-depleted transplantation in children. Study results and limitations: Several hundred expanded graft clones reportedly gave rise to the alpha-beta T cells present about two months after transplant.

This CDR3 is built from 16 residues. Germline CDR1 and CDR2: MNHNS and SASEGT. Losses at the gene ends were 6 bases for V and 3 bases for J; bases not matched to a gene: 8. Unique molecular identifiers were used to barcode this TCRbeta library. TCRdb re-called the PCR reads through MiXCR, storing one row per CDR3 protein. The data contain about a million distinct CDR3 sequences, under 30% of them singletons. In the case of this clonotype: Its specificity is not known.

V usage is TRBV6-1 and J usage is TRBJ2-1, with 10 nucleotides matching TRBD2. This TCR came from a boy in the first two years of life who had a stem cell transplant for SCID, so the T cells may come from the graft donor. Sequenced here: PBMCs, mostly from graft donor cells, sampled 360 days after TCRalphabeta/CD19-depleted stem cell transplant. The CDR3 here is CASRTQSGGVYNEQFF. The CDR3 DNA reads TGTGCCAGCAGAACCCAGAGCGGGGGGGTCTACAATGAGCAGTTCTTC.